Each of the 17 T cell receptor beta chains below was sequenced from the same sample in a study of regulatory T cells in long-lasting Graves disease. Time point defined: newly diagnosed GD, antithyroid drugs for less than 3 months. Construction of the TCR library relied on RNA isolated from PBMCs. Building the TCR beta libraries relied on iRepertoire HTBI primers, and CDR3 regions underwent Arm-PCR. TCRdb re-derived calls from the multiplex PCR reads in MiXCR, one entry per CDR3 protein. Of hundreds of thousands of distinct CDR3 sequences in the sample, roughly 13% were seen once. The sample was also reused in another study, on T cells in Graves' hyperthyroidism and ophthalmopathy.

Sequencing used peripheral blood mononuclear cells (PBMCs), obtained at new diagnosis, from a patient treated with antithyroid drugs. These receptors all stem from a man aged 30 to 39 with Graves disease.

This clonotype turned up a few times. J is TRBJ2-4 and V is TRBV6-1; D is unclear. V lost 4 bases and J 1 base, leaving 17 bases between the germline ends. Germline V gene data show CDR1 as MNHNS and CDR2 as SASEGT. CDR3 size: 17 residues. The CDR3 coding sequence is TGTGCCAGCAGTGGAGTGGCCCTGGCCCTGGCCAAAAACATTCAGTACTTC. Protein: CASSGVALALAKNIQYF.

The table lists this clonotype with many counts. The V and J genes are TRBV7-9 and TRBJ2-1, with D tentatively TRBD1 (6 bases). The V end was cut by 2 bases, the J end by 9 bases, with 14 bases between. Germline V gene lookup returns CDR1 SEHNR and CDR2 FQNEAQ (reference sequence). This CDR3 has 14 residues. The CDR3: CASSLNRAGGEQFF. CDR3 nucleotide sequence: TGTGCCAGCAGCTTAAACAGGGCTGGGGGTGAGCAGTTCTTC.

This clonotype has at least ten counts. The chain couples TRBV12-5 to TRBJ1-2; no reliable D call. The V gene lost 2 bases and the J gene lost 8 bases, with 9 bases spanning the gap. The CDR3 has 12 residues. Germline CDR1 and CDR2: LGHNT and FRNRAP. The CDR3 loop is CASGLSMDGYTF. DNA of the CDR3: TGTGCTAGTGGTTTGTCGATGGACGGCTACACCTTC.

This chain joins TRBV4-2 and TRBJ1-1, with 8 bases aligning to TRBD1. Germline values: CDR1 LGHNA, CDR2 YNFKEQ. J gave up 6 bases and V 4 bases, and 10 bases lay outside the gene matches. The CDR3 contains 15 residues. Here the CDR3 reads CASSPEGLQGAEAFF. CDR3 nucleotides: TGTGCCAGCAGCCCGGAGGGGCTACAGGGGGCTGAAGCTTTCTTT.

This clonotype has more than one count but fewer than ten. This chain joins TRBV11-2 and TRBJ1-2, with 10 nucleotides matching TRBD1. In germline, CDR1 is SGHAT, CDR2 FQNNGV. There are 14 residues in the CDR3. V trimming: 5 bases; J trimming: 7 bases; junction bases outside the gene matches: 7. CDR3 in amino acids: CASSPGQGIGGYTF. The DNA for the CDR3 is TGTGCCAGCAGCCCGGGACAGGGGATAGGTGGCTACACCTTC. Full variable domain (outside the CDR3, taken from reference TRBV11-2 and TRBJ1-2): EAGVAQSPRYKIIEKRQSVAFWCNPISGHATLYWYQQILGQGPKLLIQFQNNGVVDDSQLPKDRFSAERLKGVDSTLKIQPAKLEDSAVYLCASSPGQGIGGYTFGSGTRLTVV.

The genes are TRBV20-1 and TRBJ1-3; 7 nucleotides align to TRBD1. The trim removed 3 bases at V and 0 bases at J, leaving 8 bases unmatched. The V gene's germline CDR1 is DFQATT and CDR2 SNEGSKA (reference sequence). The length of the CDR3 is 16 residues. The CDR3 nucleotides read TGCAGTGCTAGGCTTTCGACAGGGAACTCTGGAAACACCATATATTTT. Translation gives CSARLSTGNSGNTIYF.

This chain's CDR3 is CASSLAERIPGELFF. The CDR3 nucleotides are TGTGCCAGCAGCTTGGCCGAACGTATACCGGGGGAGCTGTTTTTT. The V call is TRBV5-6, the J call TRBJ2-2; D uncertain. The ends were cut back, 0 bases at V and 8 bases at J, with 14 bases in the middle. The CDR3 totals 15 residues. Germline-derived CDR1 and CDR2 are SGHDT and YYEEEE. The full variable domain, with the rest looked up from reference TRBV5-6 and TRBJ2-2, is DAGVTQSPTHLIKTRGQQVTLRCSPKSGHDTVSWYQQALGQGPQFIFQYYEEEERQRGNFPDRFSGHQFPNYSSELNVNALLLGDSALYLCASSLAERIPGELFFGEGSRLTVL.

This clonotype was recorded a few times. The chain employs TRBV5-1 and TRBJ1-4; maybe TRBD1 (5 bases). This CDR3 is 15 amino acids long. Per the germline V gene, CDR1 is SGHRS and CDR2 is YFSETQ. V was trimmed by 4 bases and J by 0 bases, leaving 10 bases between them. The CDR3 sequence: CASSGGGTTNEKLFF. The CDR3 nucleotides are TGCGCCAGCAGCGGGGGAGGGACAACTAATGAAAAACTGTTTTTT.

This clonotype was found many times. This chain links TRBV20-1 with TRBJ2-7; weak D call: TRBD1 (6 bases). CDR1 DFQATT and CDR2 SNEGSKA come from the germline V gene (reference sequence). Deletions cut 6 bases from V and 6 bases from J, with 15 bases between. This CDR3 region has 12 residues. CDR3 residues: CSAGPTGPEQYF. CDR3 DNA: TGCAGTGCCGGGCCAACAGGGCCCGAGCAGTACTTC.

There are many counts of this clonotype. The rearrangement uses TRBV29-1 and TRBJ2-1; 13 bases agree with TRBD2. CDR1 and CDR2 (germline): SQVTM, ANQGSEA. V was clipped by 7 bases and J by 8 bases; unmatched bases: 26. This CDR3 spans 20 amino acids. The CDR3 DNA reads TGCAGCGCCGCATACCCTTTACTAGCGGGAGGGCCGGCGTATGACGATGAGCAGTTCTTC. Residues: CSAAYPLLAGGPAYDDEQFF.

This clonotype showed up many times. This chain uses TRBV6-1 with TRBJ2-3, with TRBD2 as a possible D gene (7 bases). The V gene's germline CDR1 is MNHNS and CDR2 SASEGT. The CDR3 extends over 15 amino acids. V gave up 7 bases and J gave up 6 bases, with 20 bases separating them. As DNA, the CDR3 is TGTGCCAGCACCGACGAAGGGGGGGGGGCCGATACGCAGTATTTT. This gives the protein CASTDEGGGADTQYF.

V usage is TRBV20-1 and J usage is TRBJ2-1; 7 positions match TRBD2. Trimming at V came to 5 bases and at J to 10 bases, leaving 23 bases not matched to a gene. CDR1 is DFQATT and CDR2 is SNEGSKA in the germline V gene (reference sequence). This CDR3 has 17 residues. CDR3: CSADLAIRVGRPLEQFF. For the CDR3, the DNA is TGCAGTGCTGACCTCGCAATTAGGGTCGGGAGGCCCCTAGAGCAGTTCTTC.

This clonotype was counted many times. This CDR3 reads CASGRAGVRDTQYF. CDR3 bases: TGTGCCAGCGGGCGAGCGGGAGTCAGGGATACGCAGTATTTT. The chain recombines TRBV27 with TRBJ2-3; 8 bases fit TRBD2. Germline CDR1 MNHEY, CDR2 SMNVEV (reference sequence). The ends lost 8 bases at V and 6 bases at J; junction bases unmatched: 10. This CDR3 spans 14 amino acids.

This clonotype was seen only a few times. The gene calls are TRBV9 and TRBJ2-5; D is possibly TRBD2 (5 bases). V gave up 0 bases and J gave up 9 bases, with 21 bases separating them. Per the germline V gene, CDR1 is SGDLS and CDR2 is YYNGEE. The CDR3 spans 16 residues. The CDR3 DNA reads TGTGCCAGCAGCGTAGCTCAGCAAACCCCTCCGAGGGCCCAGTACTTC. Amino acid sequence: CASSVAQQTPPRAQYF.

Ten or more counts support this clonotype. This sequence joins TRBV29-1 and TRBJ1-2, with 11 bases lining up with TRBD1. Germline lookup yields CDR1 SQVTM and CDR2 ANQGSEA. The CDR3 is made up of 13 amino acids. After removal of 3 bases from V and 9 bases from J, the junction contained 6 bases not matched to a gene. This chain's CDR3 is CSVDGTGGHSYTF. The CDR3 DNA reads as TGCAGCGTTGACGGGACAGGGGGTCACAGCTACACCTTC.

This clonotype was seen only a few times. The rearrangement links TRBV24-1 to TRBJ1-5; 7 bases match TRBD1. The germline gives CDR1 KGHDR, CDR2 SFDVKD. V shed 3 bases and J 5 bases; nucleotides not matched to a gene: 9. The CDR3 has 16 amino acids. The CDR3 nucleotides are TGTGCCACCAGTGATACCTCAGGGGGAGTCGATCAGCCCCAGCATTTT. Translating it yields CATSDTSGGVDQPQHF.

This clonotype was detected many times. This chain links TRBV20-1 with TRBJ2-7, with 7 bases aligning to TRBD2. J was trimmed by 5 bases and V by 6 bases; bases with no gene match: 10. Germline assignment: CDR1 DFQATT and CDR2 SNEGSKA (reference sequence). The CDR3 length is 13 residues. CDR3 in amino acids: CSAPRRGSNEQYF. CDR3 sequence (DNA): TGCAGTGCCCCGAGGCGCGGGAGCAACGAGCAGTACTTC.